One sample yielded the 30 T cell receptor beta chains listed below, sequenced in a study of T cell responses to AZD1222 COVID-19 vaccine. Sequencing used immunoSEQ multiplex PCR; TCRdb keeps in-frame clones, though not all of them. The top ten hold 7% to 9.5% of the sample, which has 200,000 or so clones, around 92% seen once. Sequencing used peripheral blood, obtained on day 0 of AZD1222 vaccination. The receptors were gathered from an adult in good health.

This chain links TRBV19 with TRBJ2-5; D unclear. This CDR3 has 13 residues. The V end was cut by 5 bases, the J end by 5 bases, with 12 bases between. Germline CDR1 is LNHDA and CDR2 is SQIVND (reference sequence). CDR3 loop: CASSPRMWETQYF. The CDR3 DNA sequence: TGTGCCAGTAGTCCCAGGATGTGGGAGACCCAGTACTTC. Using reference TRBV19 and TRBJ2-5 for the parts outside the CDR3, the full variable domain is DGGITQSPKYLFRKEGQNVTLSCEQNLNHDAMYWYRQDPGQGLRLIYYSQIVNDFQKGDIAEGYSVSREKKESFPLTVTSAQKNPTAFYLCASSPRMWETQYFGPGTRLLVL.

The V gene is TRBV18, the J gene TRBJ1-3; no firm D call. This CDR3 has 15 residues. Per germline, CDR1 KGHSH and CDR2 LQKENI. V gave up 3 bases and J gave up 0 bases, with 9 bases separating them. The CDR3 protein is CASSPLGSSGNTIYF. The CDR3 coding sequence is TGTGCCAGCTCACCCCTCGGGAGCTCTGGAAACACCATATATTTT.

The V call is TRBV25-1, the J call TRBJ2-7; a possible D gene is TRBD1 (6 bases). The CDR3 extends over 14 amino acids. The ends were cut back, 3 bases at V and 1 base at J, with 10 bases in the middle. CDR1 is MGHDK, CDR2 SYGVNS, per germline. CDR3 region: CASSDPRGSYEQYF. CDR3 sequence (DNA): TGTGCCAGCAGTGACCCTAGGGGGTCCTACGAGCAGTACTTC.

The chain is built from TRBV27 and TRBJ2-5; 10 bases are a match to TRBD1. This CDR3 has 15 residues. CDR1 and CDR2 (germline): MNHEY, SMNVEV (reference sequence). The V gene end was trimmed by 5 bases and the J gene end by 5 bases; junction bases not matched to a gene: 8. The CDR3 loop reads CASSATGGAGETQYF. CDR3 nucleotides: TGTGCCAGCAGTGCGACAGGGGGCGCAGGGGAGACCCAGTACTTC.

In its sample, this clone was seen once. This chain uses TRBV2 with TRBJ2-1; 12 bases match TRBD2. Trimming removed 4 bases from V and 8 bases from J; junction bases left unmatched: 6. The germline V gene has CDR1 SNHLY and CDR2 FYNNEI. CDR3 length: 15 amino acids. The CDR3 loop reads CASSARLAGVDEQFF. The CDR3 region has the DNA TGTGCCAGCAGTGCTAGACTAGCGGGAGTCGATGAGCAGTTCTTC.

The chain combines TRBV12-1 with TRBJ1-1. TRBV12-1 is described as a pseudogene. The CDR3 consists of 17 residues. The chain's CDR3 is CASSCGPGTEMNTEAFF. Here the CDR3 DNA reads TGTGCCAGCAGCTGCGGCCCGGGGACGGAAATGAACACTGAAGCTTTCTTT.

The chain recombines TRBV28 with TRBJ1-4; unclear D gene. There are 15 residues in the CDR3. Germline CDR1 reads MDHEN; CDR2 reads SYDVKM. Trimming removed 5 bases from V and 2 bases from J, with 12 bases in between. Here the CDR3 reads CASSPPGLTNEKLFF. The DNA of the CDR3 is TGTGCCAGCAGTCCCCCGGGATTGACTAATGAAAAACTGTTTTTT.

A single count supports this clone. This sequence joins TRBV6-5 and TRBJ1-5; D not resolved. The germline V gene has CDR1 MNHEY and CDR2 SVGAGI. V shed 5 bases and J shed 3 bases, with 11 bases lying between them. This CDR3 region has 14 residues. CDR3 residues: CASSRPGPNQPQHF. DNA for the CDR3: TGTGCCAGCAGTCGACCAGGCCCCAATCAGCCCCAGCATTTT.

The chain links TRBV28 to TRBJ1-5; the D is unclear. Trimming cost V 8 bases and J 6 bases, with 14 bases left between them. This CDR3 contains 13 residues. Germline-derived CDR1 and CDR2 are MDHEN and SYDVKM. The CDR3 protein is CASDAERRQPQHF. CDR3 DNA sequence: TGTGCCAGCGATGCGGAACGTCGTCAGCCCCAGCATTTT.

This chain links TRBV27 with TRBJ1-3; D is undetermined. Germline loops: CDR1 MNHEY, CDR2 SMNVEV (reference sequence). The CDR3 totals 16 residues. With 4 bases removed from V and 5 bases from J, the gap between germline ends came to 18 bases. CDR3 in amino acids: CASSSTQQTYRNTIYF. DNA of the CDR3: TGTGCCAGCAGTTCCACCCAGCAGACCTACCGAAACACCATATATTTT.

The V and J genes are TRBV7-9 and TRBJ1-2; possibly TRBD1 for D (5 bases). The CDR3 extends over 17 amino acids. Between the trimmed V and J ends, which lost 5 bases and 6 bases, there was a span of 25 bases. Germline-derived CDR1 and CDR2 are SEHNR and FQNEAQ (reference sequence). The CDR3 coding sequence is TGTGCCAGCAGCCCCCCCATATGGGGACCTGCAGAGGATGGCTACACCTTC. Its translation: CASSPPIWGPAEDGYTF.

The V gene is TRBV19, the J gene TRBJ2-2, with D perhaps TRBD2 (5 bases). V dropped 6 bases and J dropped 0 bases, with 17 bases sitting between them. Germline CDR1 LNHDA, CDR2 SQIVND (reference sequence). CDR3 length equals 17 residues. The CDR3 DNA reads TGTGCCAGTAGACCATCCCGAGGGCACCCGAACACCGGGGAGCTGTTTTTT. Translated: CASRPSRGHPNTGELFF.

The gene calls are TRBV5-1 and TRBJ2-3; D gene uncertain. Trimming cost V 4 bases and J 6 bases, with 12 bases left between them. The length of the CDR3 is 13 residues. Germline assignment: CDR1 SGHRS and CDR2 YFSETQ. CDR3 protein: CASSPHKGDTQYF. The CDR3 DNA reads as TGCGCCAGCAGCCCGCACAAAGGGGATACGCAGTATTTT.

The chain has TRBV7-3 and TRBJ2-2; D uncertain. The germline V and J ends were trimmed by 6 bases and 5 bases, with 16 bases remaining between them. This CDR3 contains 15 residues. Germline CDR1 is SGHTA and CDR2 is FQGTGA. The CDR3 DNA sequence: TGTGCCAGCAGTTACTTCCGGATGGGGACCGGGGAGCTGTTTTTT. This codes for CASSYFRMGTGELFF.

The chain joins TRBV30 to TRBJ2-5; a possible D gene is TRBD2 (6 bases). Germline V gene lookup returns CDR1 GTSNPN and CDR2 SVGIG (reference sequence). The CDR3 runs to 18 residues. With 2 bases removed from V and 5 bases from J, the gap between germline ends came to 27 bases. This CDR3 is CAWSSAFSVRESVETQYF. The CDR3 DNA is TGTGCCTGGAGTTCAGCCTTTTCGGTACGGGAGTCGGTGGAGACCCAGTACTTC.

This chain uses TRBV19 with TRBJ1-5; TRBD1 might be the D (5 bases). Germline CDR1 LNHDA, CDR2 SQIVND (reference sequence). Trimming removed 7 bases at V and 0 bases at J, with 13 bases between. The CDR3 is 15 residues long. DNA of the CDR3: TGTGCCAGTATCCCTTGGGGCAATAGCAATCAGCCCCAGCATTTT. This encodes CASIPWGNSNQPQHF.

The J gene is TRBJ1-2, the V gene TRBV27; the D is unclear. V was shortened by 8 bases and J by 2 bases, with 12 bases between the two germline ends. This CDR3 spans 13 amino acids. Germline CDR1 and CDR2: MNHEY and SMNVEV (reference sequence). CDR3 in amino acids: CASSNATNYGYTF. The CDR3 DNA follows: TGTGCCAGCTCCAACGCCACGAACTATGGCTACACCTTC.

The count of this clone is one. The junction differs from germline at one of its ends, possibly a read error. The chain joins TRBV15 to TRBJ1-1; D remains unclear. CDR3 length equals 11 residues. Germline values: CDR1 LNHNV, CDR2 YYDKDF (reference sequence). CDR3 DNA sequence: TGTGCCACCAGCAGAGATGACGTTGTCGCCTTT. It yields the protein CATSRDDVVAF.

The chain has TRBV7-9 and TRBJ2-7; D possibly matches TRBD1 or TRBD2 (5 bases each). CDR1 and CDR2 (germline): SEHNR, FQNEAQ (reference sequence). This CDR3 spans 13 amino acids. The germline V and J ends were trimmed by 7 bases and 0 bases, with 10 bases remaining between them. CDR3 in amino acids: CASTWDGSYEQYF. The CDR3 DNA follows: TGTGCCAGCACCTGGGACGGCTCCTACGAGCAGTACTTC.

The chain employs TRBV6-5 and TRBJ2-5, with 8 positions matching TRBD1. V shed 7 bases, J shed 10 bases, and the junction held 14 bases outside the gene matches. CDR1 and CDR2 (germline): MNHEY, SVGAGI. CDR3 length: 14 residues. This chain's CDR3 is CASKDRDRRGGQYF. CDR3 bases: TGTGCCAGCAAGGACAGGGACCGACGGGGTGGCCAGTACTTC.

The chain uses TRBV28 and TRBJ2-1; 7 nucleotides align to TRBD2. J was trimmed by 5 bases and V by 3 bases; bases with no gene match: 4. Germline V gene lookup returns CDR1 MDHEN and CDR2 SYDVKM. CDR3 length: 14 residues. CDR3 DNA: TGTGCCAGCAGTTTGGGGGGAGGGAACAATGAGCAGTTCTTC. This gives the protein CASSLGGGNNEQFF.

In DNA, the CDR3 is TGTGCCAGCAGAATCAAGTACGAGCAGTACTTC. It encodes CASRIKYEQYF. This chain joins TRBV12-3 or TRBV12-4 and TRBJ2-7, with D uncertain. The CDR3 contains 11 residues. Trimming took off 6 bases at V and 4 bases at J, with 7 bases between the two ends.

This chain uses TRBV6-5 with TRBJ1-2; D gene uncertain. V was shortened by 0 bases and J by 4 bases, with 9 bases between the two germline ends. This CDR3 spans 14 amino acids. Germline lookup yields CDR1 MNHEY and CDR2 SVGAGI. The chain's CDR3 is CASSYSPGGYGYTF. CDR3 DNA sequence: TGTGCCAGCAGTTACTCTCCTGGTGGCTATGGCTACACCTTC.

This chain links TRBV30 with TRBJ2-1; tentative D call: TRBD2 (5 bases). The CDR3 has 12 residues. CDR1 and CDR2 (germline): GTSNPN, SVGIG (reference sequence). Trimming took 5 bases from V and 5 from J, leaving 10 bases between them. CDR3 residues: CAWGERNNEQFF. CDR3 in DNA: TGTGCCTGGGGGGAGCGTAACAATGAGCAGTTCTTC.

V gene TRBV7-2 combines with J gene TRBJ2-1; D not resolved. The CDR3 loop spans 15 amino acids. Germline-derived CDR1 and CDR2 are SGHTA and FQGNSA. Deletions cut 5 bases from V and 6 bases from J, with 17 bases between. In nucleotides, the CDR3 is TGTGCCAGCAGCCACCCGGGTCCCGCTAGCAATGAGCAGTTCTTC. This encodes CASSHPGPASNEQFF.

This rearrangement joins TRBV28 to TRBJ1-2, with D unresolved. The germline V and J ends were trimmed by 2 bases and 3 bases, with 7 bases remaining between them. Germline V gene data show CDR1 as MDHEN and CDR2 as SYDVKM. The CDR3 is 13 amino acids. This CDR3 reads CASSLPADYGYTF. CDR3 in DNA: TGTGCCAGCAGTTTACCGGCAGACTATGGCTACACCTTC.

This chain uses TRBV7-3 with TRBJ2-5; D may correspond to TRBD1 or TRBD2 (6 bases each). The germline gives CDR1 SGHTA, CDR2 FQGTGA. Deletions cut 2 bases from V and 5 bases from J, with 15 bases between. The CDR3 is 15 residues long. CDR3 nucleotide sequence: TGTGCCAGCAGCTTATCGGGGGCATTCCATGAGACCCAGTACTTC. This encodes CASSLSGAFHETQYF.

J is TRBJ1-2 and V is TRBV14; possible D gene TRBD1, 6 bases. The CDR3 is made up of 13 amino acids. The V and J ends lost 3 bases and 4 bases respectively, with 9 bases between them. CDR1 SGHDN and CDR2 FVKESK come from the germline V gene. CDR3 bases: TGTGCCAGCAGCCACGGACAGAGCTATGGCTACACCTTC. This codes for CASSHGQSYGYTF.

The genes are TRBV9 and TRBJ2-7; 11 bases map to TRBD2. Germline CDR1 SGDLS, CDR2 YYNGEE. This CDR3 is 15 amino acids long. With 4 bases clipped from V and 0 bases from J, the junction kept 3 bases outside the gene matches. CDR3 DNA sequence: TGTGCCAGCAGCTTCGGGACTAGCGGCTCCTACGAGCAGTACTTC. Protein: CASSFGTSGSYEQYF.

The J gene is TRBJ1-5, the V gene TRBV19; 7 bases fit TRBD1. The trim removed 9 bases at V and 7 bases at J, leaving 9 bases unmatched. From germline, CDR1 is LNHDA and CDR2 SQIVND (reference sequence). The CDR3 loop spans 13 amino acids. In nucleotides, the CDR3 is TGTGCCAGCTTACAGGGGATGGGACAGCCCCAGCATTTT. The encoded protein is CASLQGMGQPQHF. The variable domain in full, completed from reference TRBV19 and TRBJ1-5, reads DGGITQSPKYLFRKEGQNVTLSCEQNLNHDAMYWYRQDPGQGLRLIYYSQIVNDFQKGDIAEGYSVSREKKESFPLTVTSAQKNPTAFYLCASLQGMGQPQHFGDGTRLSIL.